A single sample gave rise to the 10 T cell receptor beta chains below, sequenced in a study of post-analysis software for immune sequencing data (dated by TCRdb to about 2015). No antigen has been assigned to these receptors. General findings and caveats noted by the study authors: Patients showed significantly higher frequencies than controls for five TRBV segments, among them TRBV5-6, TRBV5-1 and TRBV20-1.

Library creation used PCR. The sample was run on an Illumina HiSeq 2500. To reduce PCR and sequencing biases, unique molecular identifiers were incorporated into the TCR beta cDNA libraries. The public sequencing data were trimmed at Q25 with fastp and processed into clonotypes with MiXCR by TCRdb, which kept only in-frame beta chains. Under each unique CDR3 protein, matching rows form one entry showing the most common genes and DNA. This sample comprises hundreds of thousands of distinct CDR3 sequences, around 64% of them detected only once. The ten largest clonotypes hold over 9% of the sample. Material for sequencing was blood. These receptors came from a girl aged 2-15 years with multiple sclerosis.

The CDR3 region has the DNA TGCAGTGTACTAGCGGGAGGAGTAAACAATGAGCAGTTCTTC. Translation: CSVLAGGVNNEQFF. The rearrangement links TRBV20-1 to TRBJ2-1; 12 bases align to TRBD2. Trimming removed 7 bases from V and 5 bases from J; junction bases left unmatched: 6. This CDR3 comprises 14 residues. Germline assignment: CDR1 DFQATT and CDR2 SNEGSKA (reference sequence).

This clonotype has more than one count but fewer than ten. The rearrangement links TRBV11-2 to TRBJ1-6, with 9 positions matching TRBD1. Germline assignment: CDR1 SGHAT and CDR2 FQNNGV. This CDR3 spans 16 amino acids. V was pared by 3 bases and J by 7 bases, with 7 bases of the junction left unmatched. DNA for the CDR3: TGTGCCAGCAGCTTGGGGACAGGGCGCGGGAATTCACCCCTCCACTTT. This codes for CASSLGTGRGNSPLHF. Complete variable domain (other parts from reference TRBV11-2 and TRBJ1-6): EAGVAQSPRYKIIEKRQSVAFWCNPISGHATLYWYQQILGQGPKLLIQFQNNGVVDDSQLPKDRFSAERLKGVDSTLKIQPAKLEDSAVYLCASSLGTGRGNSPLHFGNGTRLTVT.

V gene TRBV3-1 combines with J gene TRBJ2-4, with a possible D match to TRBD2 (6 bases). V lost 2 bases to trimming and J lost 0 bases, with 8 bases between them. The CDR3 is 15 amino acids. The germline V gene encodes CDR1 LGHDT and CDR2 YNNKEL (reference sequence). The CDR3 loop is CASSQPGLAKNIQYF. Written as DNA, the CDR3 is TGTGCCAGCAGCCAACCGGGACTAGCCAAAAACATTCAGTACTTC.

V and J are TRBV20-1 and TRBJ2-1; weak D call: TRBD2 (5 bases). The CDR3 is 14 residues long. The germline V gene has CDR1 DFQATT and CDR2 SNEGSKA (reference sequence). Trimming stripped 1 base from V and 5 bases from J, with 12 bases between. The CDR3 bases are TGCAGTGCTAGAGGGCTAGCCACGAACAATGAGCAGTTCTTC. Translating gives CSARGLATNNEQFF.

The DNA for the CDR3 is TGTGCCAGCAGCTTAGCCCCCCGAGGCACAGATACGCAGTATTTT. Translated, it gives CASSLAPRGTDTQYF. The chain is built from TRBV7-2 and TRBJ2-3, with D uncertain. CDR3 size: 15 residues. CDR1 is SGHTA, CDR2 FQGNSA, per germline. Trimming stripped 0 bases from V and 1 base from J, with 8 bases between.

This clonotype was observed a handful of times. The J gene is TRBJ2-1, the V gene TRBV6-6; D assignment may be TRBD1 or TRBD2 (5 bases each). Germline V gene data show CDR1 as MNHNY and CDR2 as SVGAGI (reference sequence). Trimming left V 0 bases short and J 7 bases short, with 16 bases between. CDR3 length equals 16 residues. This CDR3 is CASSYSTVTGLNEQFF. CDR3 bases: TGTGCCAGCAGTTACTCGACAGTCACCGGACTGAATGAGCAGTTCTTC.

This clonotype was counted a single time. This chain uses TRBV29-1 with TRBJ1-2; TRBD1 agrees at 10 bases. The CDR3 runs 14 residues. V was clipped by 6 bases and J by 4 bases; unmatched bases: 8. Germline assignment: CDR1 SQVTM and CDR2 ANQGSEA. DNA for the CDR3: TGCAGCGTCGTCCGGGACAGGGGAGTCTATGGCTACACCTTC. It yields the protein CSVVRDRGVYGYTF.

This chain connects TRBV6-1 to TRBJ2-2, with D hard to call. Looked up from germline, CDR1 is MNHNS and CDR2 is SASEGT. The CDR3 contains 13 residues. Deletions cut 2 bases from V and 6 bases from J, with 7 bases between. The CDR3 DNA reads as TGTGCCAGCAGTGAAAGTTTCTCCGGGGAGCTGTTTTTT. Its protein is CASSESFSGELFF.

The sample holds a few counts of this clonotype. The chain employs TRBV11-1 and TRBJ2-5, with 8 bases fitting TRBD2. CDR1 and CDR2 from the germline V gene are SGHAT and FQDESV (reference sequence). There are 17 residues in the CDR3. Unmatched junction bases numbered 15, after V lost 5 bases and J lost 4 bases. CDR3 residues: CASSVGTGGRSGETQYF. CDR3 nucleotide sequence: TGTGCCAGCAGCGTCGGAACGGGGGGGCGTTCGGGAGAGACCCAGTACTTC.

This sequence joins TRBV4-1 and TRBJ1-1, with D maybe TRBD1 (6 bases). CDR1 and CDR2 from the germline V gene are MGHRA and YSYEKL. V was shortened by 3 bases and J by 11 bases, with 16 bases between the two germline ends. This CDR3 is 13 amino acids long. As DNA, the CDR3 is TGCGCCAGCAGCCACGCGAACAGGGTCAAGGCTTTCTTT. Translating it yields CASSHANRVKAFF.